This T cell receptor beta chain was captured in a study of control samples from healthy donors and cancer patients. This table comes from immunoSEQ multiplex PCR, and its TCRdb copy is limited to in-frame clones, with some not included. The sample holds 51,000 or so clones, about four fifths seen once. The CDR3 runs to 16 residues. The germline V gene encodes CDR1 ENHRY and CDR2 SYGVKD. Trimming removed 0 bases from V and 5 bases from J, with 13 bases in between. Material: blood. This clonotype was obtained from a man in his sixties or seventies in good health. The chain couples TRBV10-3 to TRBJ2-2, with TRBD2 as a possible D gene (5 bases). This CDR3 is CAISESSGGFTGELFF. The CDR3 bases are TGTGCCATCAGTGAGTCGAGCGGTGGTTTTACCGGGGAGCTGTTTTTT.